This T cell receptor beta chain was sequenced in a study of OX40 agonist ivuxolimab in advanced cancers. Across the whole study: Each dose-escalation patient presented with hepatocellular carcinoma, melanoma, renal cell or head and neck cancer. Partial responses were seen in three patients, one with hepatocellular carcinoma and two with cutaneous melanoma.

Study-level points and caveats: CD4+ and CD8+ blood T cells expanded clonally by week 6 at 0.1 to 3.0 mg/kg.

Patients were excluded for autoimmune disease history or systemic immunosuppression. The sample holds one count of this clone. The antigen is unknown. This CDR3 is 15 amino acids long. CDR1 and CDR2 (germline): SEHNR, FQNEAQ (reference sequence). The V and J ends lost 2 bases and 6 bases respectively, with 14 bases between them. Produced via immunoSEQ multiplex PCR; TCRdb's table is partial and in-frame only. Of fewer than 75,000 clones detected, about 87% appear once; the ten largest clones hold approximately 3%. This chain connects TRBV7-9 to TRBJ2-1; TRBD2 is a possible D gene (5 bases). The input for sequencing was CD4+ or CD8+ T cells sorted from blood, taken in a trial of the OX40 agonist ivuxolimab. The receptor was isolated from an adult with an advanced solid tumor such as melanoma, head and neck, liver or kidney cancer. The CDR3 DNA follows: TGTGCCAGCAGCTTAACCCTAGCCGCCTTCAATGAGCAGTTCTTC. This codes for CASSLTLAAFNEQFF.